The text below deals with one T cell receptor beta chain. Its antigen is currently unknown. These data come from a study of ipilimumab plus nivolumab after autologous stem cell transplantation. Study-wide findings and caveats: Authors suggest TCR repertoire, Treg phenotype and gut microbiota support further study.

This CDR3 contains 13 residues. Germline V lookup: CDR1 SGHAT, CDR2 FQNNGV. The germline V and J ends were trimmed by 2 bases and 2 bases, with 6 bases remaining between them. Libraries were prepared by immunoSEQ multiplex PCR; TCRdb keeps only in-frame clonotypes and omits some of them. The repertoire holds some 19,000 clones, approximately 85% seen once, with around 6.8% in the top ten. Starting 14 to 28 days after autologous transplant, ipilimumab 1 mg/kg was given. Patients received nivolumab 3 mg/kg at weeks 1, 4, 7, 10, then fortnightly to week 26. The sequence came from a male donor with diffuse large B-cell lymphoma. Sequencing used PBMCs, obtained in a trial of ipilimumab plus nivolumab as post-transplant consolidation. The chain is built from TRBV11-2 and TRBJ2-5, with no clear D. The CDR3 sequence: CASSLSGQETQYF. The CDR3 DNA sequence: TGTGCCAGCAGCTTAAGTGGGCAAGAGACCCAGTACTTC. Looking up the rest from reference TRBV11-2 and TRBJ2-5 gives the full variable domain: EAGVAQSPRYKIIEKRQSVAFWCNPISGHATLYWYQQILGQGPKLLIQFQNNGVVDDSQLPKDRFSAERLKGVDSTLKIQPAKLEDSAVYLCASSLSGQETQYFGPGTRLLVL.